This TCR beta chain comes out of a study of regulatory T cells in long-lasting Graves disease. Time point here: newly diagnosed GD, antithyroid drugs for less than 3 months. With RNA extracted from PBMCs as input, the TCR library was made. Sequencing libraries for TCR beta were prepared with iRepertoire HTBI primers and Arm-PCR of CDR3 regions. One entry per CDR3 protein results from TCRdb running MiXCR on the multiplex PCR reads. The table has hundreds of thousands of distinct CDR3 sequences, 16% seen once; the top ten hold about 27%. Another study also made use of these data, one on T cells in Graves' hyperthyroidism and ophthalmopathy. From that paper: Any patient presenting with uncontrolled infection, other autoimmune disease, pregnancy or lactation was left out.

The receptor's source is a man between 35 and 55 years old with Graves disease. The material was peripheral blood mononuclear cells (PBMCs), obtained at new diagnosis, from a patient treated with antithyroid drugs.

The CDR3 is CASSLFRGAREKLFF. The CDR3 bases are TGTGCCAGCAGCTTGTTTCGGGGGGCGCGTGAAAAACTGTTTTTT. This chain links TRBV5-6 with TRBJ1-4, with D possibly TRBD1 on 6 matching bases. Between the trimmed V and J ends, which lost 1 base and 7 bases, there was a span of 14 bases. The CDR3 is 15 residues long. Germline CDR1 reads SGHDT; CDR2 reads YYEEEE.